The present entry profiles one T cell receptor beta chain with its context. The antigen is not known. Here immunoSEQ multiplex PCR was the method, and the copy in TCRdb shows in-frame clones only, minus some. This sample has 100,000 to 150,000 clones; 80% to 90% occur once, and the top ten carry around 10%. Trimming took off 7 bases at V and 0 bases at J, with 15 bases between the two ends. Germline V gene data show CDR1 as MNHEY and CDR2 as SVGAGI. This CDR3 is built from 15 residues. This sample is part of a study of T cell responses to AZD1222 COVID-19 vaccine. The study, taken as a whole, reports: Two AZD1222 doses significantly raised spike-specific TCR breadth and depth over controls.

Here the sequenced sample was peripheral blood, taken on day 0 of MenACWY control vaccination. V and J are TRBV6-5 and TRBJ1-2; D uncertain. The TCR originated in an adult in good health. The CDR3 DNA is TGTGCCAGCAATATAAACCCAACGGCTAACTATGGCTACACCTTC. It translates to CASNINPTANYGYTF.